This T cell receptor beta chain was obtained from a study of T cell responses to AZD1222 COVID-19 vaccine. Study-wide background: Samples with a second dose at about 4 or about 12 weeks were pooled together.

As regards this clone: Its antigen is unidentified.

Sequencing was performed with immunoSEQ multiplex PCR; in TCRdb, only in-frame clones are kept and a portion is missing. Among approximately 140,000 clones listed, 70% to 90% were seen once. Whole-study results and caveats: The breadth and depth of Spike-specific TCRs increased once two AZD1222 doses had been given. Donors, mostly white British, included more females; clonal diversity was possibly underestimated. Baseline serostatus was positive in only a handful of AZD1222 recipients.

The length of the CDR3 is 17 residues. V dropped 4 bases and J dropped 1; count of bases not matched to a gene: 11. Germline V gene sequence: CDR1 LGHDT, CDR2 YNNKEL (reference sequence). The sequencing here drew on peripheral blood, taken on day 0 of AZD1222 vaccination. J is TRBJ2-5 and V is TRBV3-1 (or the pseudogene TRBV3-2), with 8 bases lining up with TRBD1. This TCR was sampled from an adult in good health. CDR3: CASSLPLTGGLQETQYF. The CDR3 DNA follows: TGTGCCAGCAGCCTTCCTCTCACAGGGGGTCTCCAAGAGACCCAGTACTTC.